This TCR beta chain was sequenced for a study of T-cell memory formation after mild COVID-19. 5'RACE, which relied on constant-segment primers, yielded TCR alpha and TCR beta cDNA libraries carrying sample barcodes and UMIs. From the 5' RACE reads, TCRdb called clonotypes with MiXCR, one entry per CDR3 protein. The sample has 58,000 or so distinct CDR3 sequences, around a quarter seen once; the top ten hold around 40%. Turning to this clonotype: The target antigen is unknown.

Trimming took off 1 base at V and 10 bases at J, with 12 bases between the two ends. Germline V gene data show CDR1 as SGHKS and CDR2 as YYEKEE (reference sequence). This CDR3 has 14 amino acids. Findings and limits, study-wide: Contracting CD4+ clones lay largely in CM and EM, with CD8+ ones residing in EMRA. Clones contracting across day 15 to 85 had a balanced CD4/CD8 profile; later expanding clones leaned CD4+. Cross-reactive memory seemingly joined, as some responding clones were found in pre-infection memory.

The gene calls are TRBV5-5 and TRBJ1-6; the D is unclear. Sequencing was carried out using PBMCs or a T cell subset sorted from them (not recorded which). The sequence was collected from a man younger than 30 who had mild COVID-19 (a few samples of this study predate the infection). Cell type and time point are not known. CDR3 nucleotides: TGTGCCAGCAGCTTGAGGCGGGCAGGATCACCCCTCCACTTT. Amino acids: CASSLRRAGSPLHF.